This T cell receptor beta chain was identified during a study of cytomegalovirus exposure and HLA in healthy donors. Germline trimming cut 2 bases from V and 0 bases from J; bases unmatched to any gene: 12. Looked up from germline, CDR1 is SGHDT and CDR2 is YYEEEE. The CDR3 is 18 amino acids. Study-wide results and caveats: Later analysis reportedly placed an Asian-associated ancestry cluster below the approximately 700-donor mean in N-insertions. In vitro checks showed that a few CMV-associated chains really do target CMV antigens.

A multiplex PCR was run with 60 Vbeta primers and 13 Jbeta primers. Profiled with immunoSEQ multiplex PCR; TCRdb holds only in-frame clones, not every one. Of 130,000 or so clones listed, about 10% are singletons. On this clone itself: Its specificity is unknown.

This sequence joins TRBV5-6 and TRBJ2-3, with 7 bases aligning to TRBD1. The sequencing input was PBMCs. The receptor was isolated from a woman in her 40s in good health and CMV-seropositive. The DNA of the CDR3 is TGTGCCAGCAGCTTATTGGAAGCGACAGGGCGGAGCACAGATACGCAGTATTTT. Protein sequence: CASSLLEATGRSTDTQYF.